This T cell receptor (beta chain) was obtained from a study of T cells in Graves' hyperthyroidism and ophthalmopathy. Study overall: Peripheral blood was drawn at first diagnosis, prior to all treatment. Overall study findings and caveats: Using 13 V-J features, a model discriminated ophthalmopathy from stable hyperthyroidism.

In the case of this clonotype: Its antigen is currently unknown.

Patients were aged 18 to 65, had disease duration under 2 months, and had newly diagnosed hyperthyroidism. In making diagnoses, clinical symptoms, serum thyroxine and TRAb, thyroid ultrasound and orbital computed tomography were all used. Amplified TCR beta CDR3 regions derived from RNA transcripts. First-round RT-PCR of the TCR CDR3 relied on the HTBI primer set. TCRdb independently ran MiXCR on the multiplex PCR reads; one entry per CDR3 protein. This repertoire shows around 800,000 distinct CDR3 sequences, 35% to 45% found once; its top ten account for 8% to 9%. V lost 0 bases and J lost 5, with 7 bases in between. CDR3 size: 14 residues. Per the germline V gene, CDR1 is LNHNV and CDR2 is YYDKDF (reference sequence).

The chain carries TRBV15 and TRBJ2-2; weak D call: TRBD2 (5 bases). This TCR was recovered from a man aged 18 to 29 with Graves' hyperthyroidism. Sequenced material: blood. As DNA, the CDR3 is TGTGCCACCAGCAGAGATCGGGGTACCGGGGAGCTGTTTTTT. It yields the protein CATSRDRGTGELFF. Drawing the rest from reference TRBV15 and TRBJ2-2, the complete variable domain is DAMVIQNPRYQVTQFGKPVTLSCSQTLNHNVMYWYQQKSSQAPKLLFHYYDKDFNNEADTPDNFQSRRPNTSFCFLDIRSPGLGDTAMYLCATSRDRGTGELFFGEGSRLTVL.